This T cell receptor beta chain was sequenced during a study of response to subunit inactivated influenza vaccine. One entry per CDR3 protein results from TCRdb running MiXCR on the RT-PCR reads. The sample lists about 650,000 distinct CDR3 sequences, 15% to 19% occurring once. Notes on the study in general: That few new T cells are recruited by each seasonal influenza vaccination was the authors' suggestion.

This clonotype was recorded at least ten times. Its antigen is unknown. The sample here was PBMCs from blood, taken 11 to 12 days after vaccination. The clonotype comes from a middle-aged man who received an inactivated influenza vaccine.

The CDR3 nucleotides read TGCAGCGTTGAAAAGGGGGCGCGTGGGTACAATGAGCAGTTCTTC. Translation gives CSVEKGARGYNEQFF. The rearrangement links TRBV29-1 to TRBJ2-1, with TRBD1 matching 7 bases. V gave up 2 bases and J gave up 4 bases; unmatched junction bases: 8. The germline CDR1 and CDR2 sequences are SQVTM and ANQGSEA. The CDR3 totals 15 residues.